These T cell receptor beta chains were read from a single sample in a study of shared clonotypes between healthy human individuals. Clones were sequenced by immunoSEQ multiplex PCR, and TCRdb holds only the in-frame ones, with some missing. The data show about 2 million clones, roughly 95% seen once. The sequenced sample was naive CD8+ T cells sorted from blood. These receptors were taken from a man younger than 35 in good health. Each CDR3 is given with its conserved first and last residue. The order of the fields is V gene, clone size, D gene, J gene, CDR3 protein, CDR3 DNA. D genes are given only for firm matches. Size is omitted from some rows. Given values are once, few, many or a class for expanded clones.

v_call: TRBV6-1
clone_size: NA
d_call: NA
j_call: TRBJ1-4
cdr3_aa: CASSFDVEKLFF
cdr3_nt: TGTGCCAGCAGCTTTGACGTTGAAAAACTGTTTTTT

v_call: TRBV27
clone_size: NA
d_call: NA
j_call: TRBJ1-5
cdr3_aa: CASSLSGNQPQHF
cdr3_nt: TGTGCCAGCAGTTTATCAGGCAATCAGCCCCAGCATTTT

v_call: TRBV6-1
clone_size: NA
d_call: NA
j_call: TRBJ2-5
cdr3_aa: CASSELGGAETQYF
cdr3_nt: TGTGCCAGCAGTGAACTCGGCGGGGCTGAGACCCAGTACTTC

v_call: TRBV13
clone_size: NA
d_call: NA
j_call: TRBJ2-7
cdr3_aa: CASSLGPPGDEQYF
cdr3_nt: TGTGCCAGCAGCTTAGGTCCCCCCGGGGACGAGCAGTACTTC

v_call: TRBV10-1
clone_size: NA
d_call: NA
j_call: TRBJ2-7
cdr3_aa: CASSDSLSYEQYF
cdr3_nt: TGCGCCAGCAGTGATAGCCTCTCCTACGAGCAGTACTTC

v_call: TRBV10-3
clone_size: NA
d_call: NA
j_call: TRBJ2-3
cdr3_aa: CAISDADTQYF
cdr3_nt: TGTGCCATCTCCGACGCAGATACGCAGTATTTT

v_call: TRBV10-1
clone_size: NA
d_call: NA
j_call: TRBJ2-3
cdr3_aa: CASSEAAVTDTQYF
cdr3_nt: TGCGCCAGCAGTGAGGCGGCTGTCACAGATACGCAGTATTTT

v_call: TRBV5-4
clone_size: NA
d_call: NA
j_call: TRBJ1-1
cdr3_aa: CASSLFPALNTEAFF
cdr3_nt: TGTGCCAGCAGCTTGTTTCCCGCGCTGAACACTGAAGCTTTCTTT

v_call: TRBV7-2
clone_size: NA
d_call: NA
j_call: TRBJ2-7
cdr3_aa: CASSFSRAGGYYEQYF
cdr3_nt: TGTGCCAGCAGCTTTTCGCGGGCTGGGGGTTATTACGAGCAGTACTTC

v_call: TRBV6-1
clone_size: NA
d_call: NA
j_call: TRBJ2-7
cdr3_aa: CASREAYEQYF
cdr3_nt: TGTGCCAGCAGAGAGGCATACGAGCAGTACTTC

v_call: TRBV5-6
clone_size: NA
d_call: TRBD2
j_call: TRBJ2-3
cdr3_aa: CASSLGQRGITDTQYF
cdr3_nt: TGTGCCAGCAGCTTGGGCCAGCGGGGGATCACAGATACGCAGTATTTT

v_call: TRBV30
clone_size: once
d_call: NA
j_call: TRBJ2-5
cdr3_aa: CAWSSGGGETQYF
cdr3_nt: TGTGCCTGGAGCAGTGGAGGAGGAGAGACCCAGTACTTC

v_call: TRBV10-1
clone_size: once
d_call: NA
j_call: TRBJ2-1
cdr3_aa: CASSIDRDSYNEQFF
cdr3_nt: TGCGCCAGCAGTATTGACAGAGACTCCTACAATGAGCAGTTCTTC

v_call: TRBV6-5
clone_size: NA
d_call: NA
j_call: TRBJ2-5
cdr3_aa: CASSYDPEETQYF
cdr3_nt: TGTGCCAGCAGTTACGATCCCGAAGAGACCCAGTACTTC

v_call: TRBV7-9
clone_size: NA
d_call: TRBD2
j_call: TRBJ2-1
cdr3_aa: CASSFWASGSSEQFF
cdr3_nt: TGTGCCAGCAGCTTTTGGGCTAGCGGGAGTAGTGAGCAGTTCTTC

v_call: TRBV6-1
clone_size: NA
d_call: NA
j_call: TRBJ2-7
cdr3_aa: CASSETVTYEQYF
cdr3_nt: TGTGCCAGCAGTGAAACTGTAACCTACGAGCAGTACTTC

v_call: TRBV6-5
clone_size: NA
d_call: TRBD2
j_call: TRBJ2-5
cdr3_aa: CASSYSLAGGLETQYF
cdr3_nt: TGTGCCAGCAGTTACTCACTAGCGGGGGGGCTGGAGACCCAGTACTTC

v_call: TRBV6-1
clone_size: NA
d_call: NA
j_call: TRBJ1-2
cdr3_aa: CASRGIQGSSGYTF
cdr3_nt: TGTGCCAGCAGGGGGATACAGGGATCCAGCGGCTACACCTTC

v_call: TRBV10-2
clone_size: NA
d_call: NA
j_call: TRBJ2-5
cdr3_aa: CASSEFGTVKETQYF
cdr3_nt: TGCGCCAGCAGTGAGTTCGGGACTGTGAAAGAGACCCAGTACTTC

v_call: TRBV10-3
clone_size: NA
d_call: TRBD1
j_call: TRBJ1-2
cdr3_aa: CAISDPDRGQGDNYGYTF
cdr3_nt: TGTGCCATCAGTGATCCGGACAGGGGGCAAGGTGACAACTATGGCTACACCTTC

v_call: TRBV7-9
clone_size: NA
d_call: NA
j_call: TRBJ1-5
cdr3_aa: CASSFADPYSSNQPQHF
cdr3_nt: TGTGCCAGCAGCTTTGCTGATCCCTATAGCAGCAATCAGCCCCAGCATTTT

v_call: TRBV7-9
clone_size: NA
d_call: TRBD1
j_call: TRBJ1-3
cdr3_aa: CASSSPDRRSGNTIYF
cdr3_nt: TGTGCCAGCAGCTCCCCGGACAGGAGATCTGGAAACACCATATATTTT

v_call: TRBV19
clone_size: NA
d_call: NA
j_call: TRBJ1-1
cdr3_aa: CASSIDLQGPRNTEAFF
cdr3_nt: TGTGCCAGTAGTATAGATCTACAGGGCCCCCGGAACACTGAAGCTTTCTTT

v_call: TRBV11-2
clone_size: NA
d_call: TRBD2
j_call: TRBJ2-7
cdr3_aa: CASSELAGGDEQYF
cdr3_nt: TGTGCCAGCAGCGAACTAGCGGGAGGAGACGAGCAGTACTTC

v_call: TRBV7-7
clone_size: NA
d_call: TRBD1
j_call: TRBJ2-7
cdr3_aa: CASSGTALEQYF
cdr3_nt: TGTGCTAGCAGTGGGACAGCATTGGAGCAGTACTTC

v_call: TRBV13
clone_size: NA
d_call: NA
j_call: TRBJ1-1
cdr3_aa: CASSPLELNTEAFF
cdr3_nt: TGTGCCAGCAGCCCTCTGGAGCTGAACACTGAAGCTTTCTTT

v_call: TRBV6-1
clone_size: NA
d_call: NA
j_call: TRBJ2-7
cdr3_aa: CASSFDRTYEQYF
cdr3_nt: TGTGCCAGCAGTTTCGACCGAACCTACGAGCAGTACTTC

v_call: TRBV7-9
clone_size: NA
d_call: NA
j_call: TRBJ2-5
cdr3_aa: CASSLDETQYF
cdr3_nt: TGTGCCAGCAGCTTAGACGAGACCCAGTACTTC